The text below deals with one T cell receptor (beta chain). Here immunoSEQ multiplex PCR was the method, and the copy in TCRdb shows in-frame clones only, minus some. The sample consists of some 250,000 clones, 70% to 90% of them appearing once. This record comes from a study of Ad26.COV2.S vaccination and SARS-CoV-2 variants. About the research overall: Within the COV1001 Ad26.COV2.S trial arm, the donor was enrolled.

The treatment denotes: 15 to 20 received Ad26.COV2.S at low or high dose, single or two shots; several received placebo; per-sample allocation not given. Day 63 following the first vaccine or placebo injection was when the samples were taken. Trimming removed 11 bases from V and 6 bases from J; junction bases left unmatched: 8. This CDR3 is built from 13 residues. Germline V CDR1 and CDR2: LNHDA, SQIVND (reference sequence). The chain uses TRBV19 and TRBJ2-2; 8 bases are shared with TRBD1. The receptor comes from a person aged 18 to 59 who received the Ad26.COV2.S COVID-19 vaccine or a placebo. The sequences come from peripheral blood, collected in a trial of Ad26.COV2.S vaccine versus placebo. CDR3 loop: CASWGRGPGELFF. The CDR3 coding sequence is TGTGCCTCCTGGGGCAGGGGGCCCGGGGAGCTGTTTTTT. Filled out from reference TRBV19 and TRBJ2-2, the complete variable domain reads DGGITQSPKYLFRKEGQNVTLSCEQNLNHDAMYWYRQDPGQGLRLIYYSQIVNDFQKGDIAEGYSVSREKKESFPLTVTSAQKNPTAFYLCASWGRGPGELFFGEGSRLTVL.